This T cell receptor beta chain derives from a study of OX40 agonist ivuxolimab in advanced cancers. Across the whole study: The diagnoses of dose-escalation patients were hepatocellular carcinoma, melanoma, renal cell or head and neck cancer. Study observations and caveats: What antigens the expanded peripheral T cells recognized was never established.

Concerning this clone itself: Its specificity is not known.

Assay used: immunoSEQ multiplex PCR; TCRdb lists only in-frame clones, some missing. The table records about 88,000 clones, around 87% of them present only once. The CDR3 is 15 residues long. Germline lookup yields CDR1 MNHEY and CDR2 SVGAGI. Trimming stripped 0 bases from V and 1 base from J, with 9 bases between. The gene calls are TRBV6-5 and TRBJ1-1, with no clear D. The sample consisted of CD4+ or CD8+ T cells sorted from blood, taken in a trial of the OX40 agonist ivuxolimab. The clonotype comes from an adult with an advanced solid tumor such as melanoma, head and neck, liver or kidney cancer. CDR3 loop: CASSYSTKQNTEAFF. For the CDR3, the DNA is TGTGCCAGCAGTTACTCGACCAAACAGAACACTGAAGCTTTCTTT.